The 32 T cell receptor beta chains presented below share a single source sample, sequenced in a study of blood T cell repertoires in COVID-19. Profiled with immunoSEQ multiplex PCR; TCRdb holds only in-frame clones, not every one. The top ten hold 3.5% of the sample, which has around 60,000 clones, about four fifths seen once. Specimen: peripheral blood. These receptors were taken from a woman over 75 with acute or convalescent COVID-19.

This sequence joins TRBV9 and TRBJ1-2; D is perhaps TRBD1 (5 bases). The CDR3 totals 13 residues. In germline, CDR1 is SGDLS, CDR2 YYNGEE. V shed 4 bases and J shed 4 bases, with 11 bases lying between them. DNA for the CDR3: TGTGCCAGCAGCCCTACCGACAGCTATGGCTACACCTTC. Protein: CASSPTDSYGYTF.

This clone was observed a handful of times. The rearrangement uses TRBV19 and TRBJ2-7; TRBD2 matches 7 bases. V gave up 3 bases and J gave up 5 bases; unmatched junction bases: 7. From germline, CDR1 is LNHDA and CDR2 SQIVND (reference sequence). This CDR3 has 14 residues. The CDR3 loop reads CASSMGGTRNEQYF. The CDR3 DNA is TGTGCCAGTAGTATGGGGGGGACGCGGAACGAGCAGTACTTC.

The rearrangement joins TRBV18 to TRBJ2-3, with a weak D call TRBD1 (6 bases). The ends were cut back, 3 bases at V and 2 bases at J, with 12 bases in the middle. Looked up from germline, CDR1 is KGHSH and CDR2 is LQKENI. The CDR3 sequence is 15 residues long. The CDR3 sequence: CASSPQRGHTDTQYF. CDR3 in DNA: TGTGCCAGCTCACCGCAGAGGGGACACACAGATACGCAGTATTTT.

The chain recombines TRBV10-3 with TRBJ1-1; D is uncertain. Trimming pared 6 bases from V and 4 bases from J, leaving 6 bases between. Germline V gene sequence: CDR1 ENHRY, CDR2 SYGVKD. The CDR3 runs to 11 residues. The CDR3 protein is CAIRDFTEAFF. CDR3 sequence (DNA): TGTGCCATCAGGGACTTCACTGAAGCTTTCTTT.

The genes are TRBV7-3 and TRBJ2-7, with TRBD2 matching 9 bases. Germline loops: CDR1 SGHTA, CDR2 FQGTGA. V lost 5 bases and J lost 5; bases outside the gene matches: 13. The length of the CDR3 is 16 residues. This CDR3 is CASSLLGAGGPHEQYF. The CDR3 nucleotides are TGTGCCAGCAGCCTTCTGGGGGCGGGAGGGCCCCACGAGCAGTACTTC.

This chain uses TRBV9 with TRBJ1-2; 7 bases match TRBD1. This CDR3 has 15 amino acids. Germline V gene data show CDR1 as SGDLS and CDR2 as YYNGEE. With V trimmed by 1 base and J by 6 bases, 9 bases remained unmatched. DNA of the CDR3: TGTGCCAGCAGCGTATCACTGACAGGGTTGGATGGCTACACCTTC. Its protein product is CASSVSLTGLDGYTF. The variable domain in full, completed from reference TRBV9 and TRBJ1-2, reads DSGVTQTPKHLITATGQRVTLRCSPRSGDLSVYWYQQSLDQGLQFLIQYYNGEERAKGNILERFSAQQFPDLHSELNLSSLELGDSALYFCASSVSLTGLDGYTFGSGTRLTVV.

The chain is built from TRBV18 and TRBJ2-3; D is ambiguous. Trimming shortened V by 2 bases and J by 0 bases, and 9 bases separated the two germline ends. Germline V CDR1 and CDR2: KGHSH, LQKENI. The CDR3 extends over 15 amino acids. The CDR3 sequence is CASSPKPPSTDTQYF. The CDR3 DNA reads as TGTGCCAGCTCACCAAAGCCCCCTAGCACAGATACGCAGTATTTT.

The genes are TRBV5-6 and TRBJ1-2; possibly TRBD1 for D (6 bases). Germline V CDR1 and CDR2: SGHDT, YYEEEE. Trimming shortened V by 6 bases and J by 0 bases, and 21 bases separated the two germline ends. The CDR3 sequence is 17 residues long. CDR3 nucleotide sequence: TGTGCCAGCAACGAACAGGGCGCCCCCTTAGCTAACTATGGCTACACCTTC. This codes for CASNEQGAPLANYGYTF.

The gene calls are TRBV29-1 and TRBJ2-1; 8 positions agree with TRBD1. CDR1 and CDR2 (germline): SQVTM, ANQGSEA. The CDR3 loop spans 14 amino acids. V was pared by 0 bases and J by 6 bases, with 4 bases of the junction left unmatched. CDR3 DNA: TGCAGCGTTGAAGAAGGAGGACAGGGCAATGAGCAGTTCTTC. Its protein is CSVEEGGQGNEQFF.

The V gene is TRBV4-3, the J gene TRBJ2-2, with D possibly TRBD2 on 5 matching bases. The V gene's germline CDR1 is LGHNA and CDR2 YSLEER. This CDR3 has 17 amino acids. V dropped 0 bases and J dropped 0 bases, with 11 bases sitting between them. The CDR3 here is CASSQEDSYTNTGELFF. The CDR3 DNA reads TGCGCCAGCAGCCAAGAGGACTCGTACACGAACACCGGGGAGCTGTTTTTT.

The chain carries TRBV5-1 and TRBJ2-4; tentatively, D is TRBD1 (5 bases). The CDR3 has 14 amino acids. V lost 2 bases to trimming and J lost 5 bases, with 11 bases between them. Germline lookup yields CDR1 SGHRS and CDR2 YFSETQ. In DNA form, the CDR3 reads TGCGCCAGCAGCTTAGTGGGGCCCGAAAACATTCAGTACTTC. Its translation is CASSLVGPENIQYF. The variable domain in full, with the rest retrieved from reference TRBV5-1 and TRBJ2-4, is KAGVTQTPRYLIKTRGQQVTLSCSPISGHRSVSWYQQTPGQGLQFLFEYFSETQRNKGNFPGRFSGRQFSNSRSEMNVSTLELGDSALYLCASSLVGPENIQYFGAGTRLSVL.

This rearrangement joins TRBV28 to TRBJ1-2; TRBD1 aligns across 7 bases. The germline gives CDR1 MDHEN, CDR2 SYDVKM. V lost 5 bases, J lost 7 bases, and 13 bases stayed unmatched. The CDR3 is made up of 15 amino acids. This CDR3 reads CASSPETGNRIGYTF. The CDR3 DNA follows: TGTGCCAGCAGTCCAGAGACAGGGAATAGGATTGGCTACACCTTC.

The CDR3 region has the DNA TGTGCCAGCAGTGACCGGCGGTTCAAAAATCAGCCCCAGCATTTT. Its protein product is CASSDRRFKNQPQHF. The rearrangement links TRBV6-1 to TRBJ1-5; no definite D call. The germline V and J ends were trimmed by 3 bases and 4 bases, with 13 bases remaining between them. This CDR3 has 15 residues. CDR1 and CDR2 (germline): MNHNS, SASEGT.

The chain recombines TRBV5-8 with TRBJ2-5, with 8 bases identical to TRBD2. V was clipped by 0 bases and J by 6 bases; unmatched bases: 13. Per the germline V gene, CDR1 is SGHTS and CDR2 is YDEGEE. The CDR3 runs 17 residues. CDR3 amino acids: CASSLASGWYSGKTQYF. The CDR3 DNA reads TGTGCCAGCAGCTTGGCTAGCGGGTGGTATAGCGGAAAGACCCAGTACTTC. The complete variable domain, with remaining parts taken from reference TRBV5-8 and TRBJ2-5, reads EAGVTQSPTHLIKTRGQQATLRCSPISGHTSVYWYQQALGLGLQFLLWYDEGEERNRGNFPPRFSGRQFPNYSSELNVNALELEDSALYLCASSLASGWYSGKTQYFGPGTRLLVL.

The chain couples TRBV30 to TRBJ1-2; the D gene is possibly TRBD1 (6 bases). Trimming cost V 2 bases and J 3 bases, with 10 bases left between them. CDR3 length: 13 amino acids. Germline values: CDR1 GTSNPN, CDR2 SVGIG (reference sequence). CDR3 DNA: TGTGCCTGGAGTATAACAGGGTACTATGGCTACACCTTC. Protein product: CAWSITGYYGYTF. Based on the CDR3 plus reference TRBV30 and TRBJ1-2, the full variable domain is SQTIHQWPATLVQPVGSPLSLECTVEGTSNPNLYWYRQAAGRGLQLLFYSVGIGQISSEVPQNLSASRPQDRQFILSSKKLLLSDSGFYLCAWSITGYYGYTFGSGTRLTVV.

The rearrangement joins TRBV10-2 to TRBJ1-6; no clear D gene. The CDR3 is made up of 12 amino acids. Germline CDR1 WSHSY, CDR2 SAAADI. The ends were cut back, 7 bases at V and 10 bases at J, with 11 bases in the middle. The DNA of the CDR3 is TGCGCCAGCACTGGGAGAGGATCACCCCTCCACTTT. Translating it yields CASTGRGSPLHF.

This clone showed up just once. This sequence joins TRBV5-1 and TRBJ1-2; 8 nucleotides line up with TRBD1. Trimming cost V 4 bases and J 7 bases; bases outside gene matches: 12. The CDR3 totals 15 residues. Germline V gene data show CDR1 as SGHRS and CDR2 as YFSETQ. The CDR3: CASSHNRGSRGGYTF. The CDR3 nucleotides are TGCGCCAGCAGCCACAACAGGGGGAGTCGGGGTGGCTACACCTTC. The full variable domain, its missing parts supplied by reference TRBV5-1 and TRBJ1-2, is KAGVTQTPRYLIKTRGQQVTLSCSPISGHRSVSWYQQTPGQGLQFLFEYFSETQRNKGNFPGRFSGRQFSNSRSEMNVSTLELGDSALYLCASSHNRGSRGGYTFGSGTRLTVV.

V and J are TRBV5-4 and TRBJ2-7; 10 positions match TRBD1. The V gene's germline CDR1 is SGHNT and CDR2 YYREEE (reference sequence). The J segment lost 2 bases and the V segment lost 5 bases, leaving 16 bases of the junction unmatched. This CDR3 is built from 18 residues. In DNA, the CDR3 is TGTGCCAGCAGACCGGGACAGGGGAGATTAGCGGACACCTACGAGCAGTACTTC. Translating gives CASRPGQGRLADTYEQYF. Complete variable domain (other parts from reference TRBV5-4 and TRBJ2-7): ETGVTQSPTHLIKTRGQQVTLRCSSQSGHNTVSWYQQALGQGPQFIFQYYREEENGRGNFPPRFSGLQFPNYSSELNVNALELDDSALYLCASRPGQGRLADTYEQYFGPGTRLTVT.

The V gene is TRBV6-5, the J gene TRBJ2-1; the D gene is possibly TRBD1 (5 bases). Germline CDR1 and CDR2: MNHEY and SVGAGI. V was trimmed by 7 bases and J by 6 bases, leaving 19 bases between them. The CDR3 consists of 15 residues. The CDR3 here is CASTERADRGNEQFF. For the CDR3, the DNA is TGTGCCAGCACCGAAAGGGCTGACAGAGGCAATGAGCAGTTCTTC.

V and J are TRBV19 and TRBJ1-6, with 8 bases identical to TRBD1. This CDR3 contains 17 residues. V dropped 3 bases and J dropped 14; count of bases not matched to a gene: 18. CDR1 is LNHDA, CDR2 SQIVND, per germline (reference sequence). This chain's CDR3 is CASSILPPGQVPRALHF. CDR3 nucleotides: TGTGCCAGTAGTATCCTCCCACCGGGACAGGTCCCTAGGGCCCTCCACTTT.

This clone has just a few counts. This sequence joins TRBV3-1 (or the pseudogene TRBV3-2) and TRBJ1-5, with 8 bases that match TRBD1. In germline, CDR1 is LGHDT, CDR2 YNNKEL (reference sequence). V shed 3 bases and J 4 bases; nucleotides not matched to a gene: 11. The CDR3 runs to 17 residues. DNA for the CDR3: TGTGCCAGCAGCCATGGGAGATCCAGGGGGCAAAATCAGCCCCAGCATTTT. It is translated as CASSHGRSRGQNQPQHF.

In this sample, this clone turned up many times. V is TRBV5-5 and J is TRBJ2-5, with TRBD1 matching 7 bases. Germline V lookup: CDR1 SGHKS, CDR2 YYEKEE (reference sequence). This CDR3 has 14 residues. The trim removed 2 bases at V and 1 base at J, leaving 2 bases unmatched. The CDR3 sequence is CASSLWDSQETQYF. CDR3 DNA sequence: TGTGCCAGCAGCTTATGGGACAGCCAAGAGACCCAGTACTTC.

The chain couples TRBV6-2 or TRBV6-3 to TRBJ1-1, with 8 bases that match TRBD1. The CDR3 extends over 15 amino acids. Germline CDR1 MNHEY, CDR2 SVGEGT. With V trimmed by 2 bases and J by 7 bases, 9 bases remained unmatched. The CDR3 loop reads CASSYKGQGLGEAFF. CDR3 DNA: TGTGCCAGCAGTTACAAAGGACAGGGTTTGGGTGAAGCTTTCTTT.

CDR3 sequence: CASSLSSGLGTGELFF. CDR3 in DNA: TGTGCCAGCAGTTTATCATCGGGACTAGGGACCGGGGAGCTGTTTTTT. V gene TRBV28 combines with J gene TRBJ2-2; 8 nucleotides agree with TRBD2. Losses at the gene ends were 1 base for V and 5 bases for J; bases not matched to a gene: 6. CDR1 and CDR2 from the germline V gene are MDHEN and SYDVKM. The CDR3 totals 16 residues.

This chain uses TRBV7-9 with TRBJ1-1; TRBD1 matches at 7 bases. The CDR3 has 12 residues. Germline V CDR1 and CDR2: SEHNR, FQNEAQ (reference sequence). V lost 5 bases and J lost 9; bases outside the gene matches: 6. CDR3 loop: CASSLTGDKAFF. The CDR3 DNA follows: TGTGCCAGCAGCCTTACAGGGGATAAAGCTTTCTTT. The variable domain in full, with the rest retrieved from reference TRBV7-9 and TRBJ1-1, is DTGVSQNPRHKITKRGQNVTFRCDPISEHNRLYWYRQTLGQGPEFLTYFQNEAQLEKSRLLSDRFSAERPKGSFSTLEIQRTEQGDSAMYLCASSLTGDKAFFGQGTRLTVV.

The chain is built from TRBV6-1 and TRBJ2-1, with 9 bases aligning to TRBD2. The CDR3 spans 15 residues. CDR1 and CDR2 from the germline V gene are MNHNS and SASEGT. The V segment lost 3 bases and the J segment 5 bases; nucleotides outside the gene matches: 5. CDR3: CASSEPGLADNEQFF. The CDR3 DNA reads as TGTGCCAGCAGTGAGCCGGGACTAGCAGACAATGAGCAGTTCTTC.

The V gene is TRBV27, the J gene TRBJ2-7; TRBD1 matches at 7 bases. V lost 2 bases and J lost 4; bases outside the gene matches: 5. This CDR3 is 14 amino acids long. Germline loops: CDR1 MNHEY, CDR2 SMNVEV (reference sequence). CDR3 amino acids: CASSLTGVFYEQYF. Written as DNA, the CDR3 is TGTGCCAGCAGTTTAACAGGGGTGTTTTACGAGCAGTACTTC.

This sequence joins TRBV27 and TRBJ1-1, with D perhaps matching TRBD1 (6 bases). Trimming cost V 7 bases and J 6 bases, with 18 bases left between them. Germline V CDR1 and CDR2: MNHEY, SMNVEV (reference sequence). The CDR3 has 14 residues. The CDR3 region has the DNA TGTGCCAGCAACCTCCGACAGGAGAGCGCTGAAGCTTTCTTT. Translation gives CASNLRQESAEAFF.

The chain uses TRBV11-3 and TRBJ2-5, with D perhaps matching TRBD1 (6 bases). Per germline, CDR1 SGHNT and CDR2 YENEEA. Trimming stripped 5 bases from V and 5 bases from J, with 18 bases between. The CDR3 runs 15 residues. The CDR3 is CASSPSGGDGETQYF. The CDR3 nucleotides read TGTGCCAGCAGCCCTAGTGGGGGCGATGGGGAGACCCAGTACTTC.

In its sample, this clone was seen once. This rearrangement joins TRBV7-8 to TRBJ1-1, with 10 bases that match TRBD1. V gave up 2 bases and J gave up 6 bases; unmatched junction bases: 9. The CDR3 loop spans 16 amino acids. Germline loops: CDR1 SGHVS, CDR2 FQNEAQ. The CDR3 nucleotides read TGTGCCAGCAGCTTACCCCTGGGACAGGGGAGCTCTGAAGCTTTCTTT. Encoded protein: CASSLPLGQGSSEAFF.

The chain couples TRBV24-1 to TRBJ2-3, with D possibly TRBD1 on 6 matching bases. With 9 bases removed from V and 0 bases from J, the gap between germline ends came to 12 bases. The CDR3 has 14 residues. Germline V gene data show CDR1 as KGHDR and CDR2 as SFDVKD. The CDR3 spells CATQDSPSTDTQYF. The CDR3 DNA follows: TGTGCCACCCAGGACAGTCCTAGCACAGATACGCAGTATTTT.

Only one count was recorded for this clone. The gene calls are TRBV6-5 and TRBJ1-1; tentative D call: TRBD1 (6 bases). Germline V gives CDR1 MNHEY, CDR2 SVGAGI. Trimming removed 7 bases at V and 4 bases at J, with 16 bases between. This CDR3 is 14 amino acids long. The DNA for the CDR3 is TGTGCCAGCATCACGGACAGCAGACCCACTGAAGCTTTCTTT. This translates into CASITDSRPTEAFF.